Reported below is one T cell receptor beta chain. Other DNA sequences within the sample encode an identical CDR3. The sample originates from a study of blood T cell repertoires in COVID-19. In the study overall: The origin of the acute and convalescent COVID-19 samples was the United States, Italy and Spain.

This CDR3 is built from 14 residues. V lost 0 bases to trimming and J lost 2 bases, with 8 bases between them. The germline V gene encodes CDR1 MNHEY and CDR2 SVGAGI. Original processing notes: The authors estimated nucleated cell counts from reference gene primer amplification. The table came from immunoSEQ multiplex PCR; TCRdb's copy has only in-frame clones and leaves some out. D and trimming come from the DNA, and the V and J calls and clone size come from that table. The repertoire holds a few hundred thousand clones, about nine tenths seen once, with 1% in the top ten. Sample: peripheral blood. The chain joins TRBV6-5 to TRBJ2-7, with D tentatively TRBD1 (7 bases). The source of this sequence is a middle-aged man with active or convalescent COVID-19. CDR3 in amino acids: CASSYSRGAYEQYF. CDR3 bases: TGTGCCAGCAGTTACTCCAGGGGGGCCTACGAGCAGTACTTC.